These T cell receptor beta chains were read from a single sample in a study of blood T cell repertoires in COVID-19. Profiled with immunoSEQ multiplex PCR; TCRdb holds only in-frame clones, not every one. The data show 55,000 to 80,000 clones, with 81% seen just once and roughly 0.83% held by the top ten. Sequenced: peripheral blood. Receptor source: a woman in her 70s with acute or convalescent COVID-19. CDR3s include the opening cysteine and the closing phenylalanine or tryptophan. The D gene is left open where the match is weak. The listing skips clone size in some rows; elsewhere it reads once, few, many or a size class.

j_gene: TRBJ1-2; d_gene: -; v_gene: TRBV9; abundance: -; CDR3nt: TGTGCCAGCACTCCAATCGGGTCTGCTAACTATGGCTACACCTTC; CDR3aa: CASTPIGSANYGYTF
j_gene: TRBJ1-4; d_gene: TRBD1; v_gene: TRBV6-5; abundance: -; CDR3nt: TGTGCCAGCAGTCGAATCAGGGGGGCTAATGAAAAACTGTTTTTT; CDR3aa: CASSRIRGANEKLFF
j_gene: TRBJ2-7; d_gene: TRBD2; v_gene: TRBV18; abundance: -; CDR3nt: TGTGCCAGCTCACCCCCGACTAGCCGCGAGCAGTACTTC; CDR3aa: CASSPPTSREQYF
j_gene: TRBJ2-3; d_gene: -; v_gene: TRBV9; abundance: -; CDR3nt: TGTGCCAGCAGGGGGAGGCCTAGCACAGATACGCAGTATTTT; CDR3aa: CASRGRPSTDTQYF
j_gene: TRBJ2-7; d_gene: TRBD1; v_gene: TRBV6-1; abundance: few; CDR3nt: TGTGCCAGCAGTGAAGCGTGGGCAGGGGGTCAGTACGAGCAGTACTTC; CDR3aa: CASSEAWAGGQYEQYF
j_gene: TRBJ2-5; d_gene: -; v_gene: TRBV7-9; abundance: -; CDR3nt: TGTGCCAGCAGCCCCGGGTCAGGGTACCAAGAGACCCAGTACTTC; CDR3aa: CASSPGSGYQETQYF
j_gene: TRBJ1-5; d_gene: -; v_gene: TRBV4-1; abundance: -; CDR3nt: TGCGCCAGCAGCCAAGGTCCGGACAGAGACAATCAGCCCCAGCATTTT; CDR3aa: CASSQGPDRDNQPQHF
j_gene: TRBJ2-7; d_gene: TRBD2; v_gene: TRBV6-2/TRBV6-3; abundance: -; CDR3nt: TGTGCCAGCAGCCCCCCCCTACTAGCGGACCACGAGCAGTACTTC; CDR3aa: CASSPPLLADHEQYF
j_gene: TRBJ2-7; d_gene: TRBD2; v_gene: TRBV7-3; abundance: few; CDR3nt: TGTGCCAGCAGCTTAACCGGGGGGTTAGAGCAGTACTTC; CDR3aa: CASSLTGGLEQYF
j_gene: TRBJ2-3; d_gene: TRBD2; v_gene: TRBV7-3; abundance: once; CDR3nt: TGTGCCAGCAGCTTAAGCGGGACTACTAGCACAGATACGCAGTATTTT; CDR3aa: CASSLSGTTSTDTQYF